This T cell receptor beta chain was documented in a study of T cell responses to AZD1222 COVID-19 vaccine. Broader study findings: There were mostly white British donors and more females than males, and clonal diversity was possibly underestimated. Only six people who got AZD1222 tested seropositive at baseline. Along spike, vaccine-associated CD4 TCRs were found throughout, with dominance at 160-218 and 743-854. In all cases, repertoires were sampled only after the peak T cell response.

Method: immunoSEQ multiplex PCR; TCRdb's copy keeps in-frame clones and lacks some. The table lists fewer than 150,000 clones, around nine tenths of them singletons. J gave up 3 bases and V 4 bases, and 4 bases lay outside the gene matches. Germline V lookup: CDR1 MNHEY, CDR2 SVGAGI. The CDR3 has 15 residues. Comments on this clone: No antigen is known for it.

The source is an adult in good health. The sequencing here drew on peripheral blood, taken on day 0 of AZD1222 vaccination. This chain joins TRBV6-5 and TRBJ1-2, with 11 positions matching TRBD1. Here the CDR3 DNA reads TGTGCCAGCAGTTCCCGGGACAGGGGGGACTATGGCTACACCTTC. This encodes CASSSRDRGDYGYTF.